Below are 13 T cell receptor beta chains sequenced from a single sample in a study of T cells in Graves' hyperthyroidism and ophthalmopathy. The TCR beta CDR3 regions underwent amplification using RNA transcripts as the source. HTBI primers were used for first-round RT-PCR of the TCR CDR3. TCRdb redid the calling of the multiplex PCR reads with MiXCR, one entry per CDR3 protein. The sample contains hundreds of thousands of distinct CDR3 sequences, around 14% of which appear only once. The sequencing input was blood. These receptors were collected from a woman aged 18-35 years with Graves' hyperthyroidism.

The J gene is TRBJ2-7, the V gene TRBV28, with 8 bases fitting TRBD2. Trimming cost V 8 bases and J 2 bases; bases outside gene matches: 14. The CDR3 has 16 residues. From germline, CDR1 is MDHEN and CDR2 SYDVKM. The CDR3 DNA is TGTGCCAGCCTCGGCGGGGGGACGCCTCGTACCTACGAGCAGTACTTC. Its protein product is CASLGGGTPRTYEQYF.

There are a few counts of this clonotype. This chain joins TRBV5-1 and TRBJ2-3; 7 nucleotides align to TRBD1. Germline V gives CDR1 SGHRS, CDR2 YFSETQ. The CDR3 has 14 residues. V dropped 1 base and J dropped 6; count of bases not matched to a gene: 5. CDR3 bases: TGCGCCAGCAGCTTGCCAACAGGGGCGGATACGCAGTATTTT. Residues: CASSLPTGADTQYF.

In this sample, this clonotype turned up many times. The CDR3 region is CAVNRDREYYEQYF. For the CDR3, the DNA is TGTGCCGTTAACCGGGACAGGGAATACTACGAGCAGTACTTC. J is TRBJ2-7 and V is TRBV6-1, with 9 bases fitting TRBD1. CDR3 length: 14 residues. The J segment lost 3 bases and the V segment lost 11 bases, leaving 11 bases of the junction unmatched. The germline V gene has CDR1 MNHNS and CDR2 SASEGT.

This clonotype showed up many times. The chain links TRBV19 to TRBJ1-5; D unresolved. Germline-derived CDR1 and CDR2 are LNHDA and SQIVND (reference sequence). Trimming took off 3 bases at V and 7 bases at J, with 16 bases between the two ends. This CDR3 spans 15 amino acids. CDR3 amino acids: CASSIGYSSGQPQHF. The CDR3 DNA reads TGTGCCAGTAGTATCGGTTACTCCTCCGGGCAGCCCCAGCATTTT.

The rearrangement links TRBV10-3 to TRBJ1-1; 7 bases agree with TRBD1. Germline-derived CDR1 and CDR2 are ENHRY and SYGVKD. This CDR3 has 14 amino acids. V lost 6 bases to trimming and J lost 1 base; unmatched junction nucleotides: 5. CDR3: CAIRTGTTNTEAFF. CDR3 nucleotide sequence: TGTGCCATCAGGACAGGGACAACGAACACTGAAGCTTTCTTT.

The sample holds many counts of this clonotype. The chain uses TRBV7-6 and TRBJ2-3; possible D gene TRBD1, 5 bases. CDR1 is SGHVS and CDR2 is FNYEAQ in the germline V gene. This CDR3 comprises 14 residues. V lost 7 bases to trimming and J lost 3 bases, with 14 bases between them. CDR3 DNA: TGTGCCAGCACCCTAGGGGTCGAGACAGATACGCAGTATTTT. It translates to CASTLGVETDTQYF.

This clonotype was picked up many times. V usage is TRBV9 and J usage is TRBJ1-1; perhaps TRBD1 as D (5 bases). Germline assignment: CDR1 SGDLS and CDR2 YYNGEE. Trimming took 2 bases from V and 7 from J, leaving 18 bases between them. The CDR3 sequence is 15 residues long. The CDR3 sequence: CASSVAQIPGIEAFF. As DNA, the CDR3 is TGTGCCAGCAGCGTCGCTCAAATTCCAGGGATTGAAGCTTTCTTT. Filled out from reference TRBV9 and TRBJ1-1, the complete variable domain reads DSGVTQTPKHLITATGQRVTLRCSPRSGDLSVYWYQQSLDQGLQFLIQYYNGEERAKGNILERFSAQQFPDLHSELNLSSLELGDSALYFCASSVAQIPGIEAFFGQGTRLTVV.

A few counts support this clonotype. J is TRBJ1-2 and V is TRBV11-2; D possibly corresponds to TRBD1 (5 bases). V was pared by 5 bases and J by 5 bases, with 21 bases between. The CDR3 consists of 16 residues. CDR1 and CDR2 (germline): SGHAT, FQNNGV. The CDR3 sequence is CASSQIRDRRRYGYTF. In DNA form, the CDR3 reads TGTGCCAGCAGCCAAATCCGGGACCGACGAAGGTATGGCTACACCTTC.

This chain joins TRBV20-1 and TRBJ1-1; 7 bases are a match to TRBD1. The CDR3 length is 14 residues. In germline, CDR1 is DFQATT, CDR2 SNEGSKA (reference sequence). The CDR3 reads CSPREGAGSTEAFF. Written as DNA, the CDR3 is TGCAGCCCCCGGGAGGGGGCGGGTAGCACTGAAGCTTTCTTT.

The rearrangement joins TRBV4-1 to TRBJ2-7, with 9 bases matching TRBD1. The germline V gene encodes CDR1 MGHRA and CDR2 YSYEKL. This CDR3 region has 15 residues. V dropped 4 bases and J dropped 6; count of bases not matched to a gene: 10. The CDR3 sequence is CASSLWTGALSEQYF. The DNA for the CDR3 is TGCGCCAGCAGCCTGTGGACAGGGGCTTTGAGCGAGCAGTACTTC.

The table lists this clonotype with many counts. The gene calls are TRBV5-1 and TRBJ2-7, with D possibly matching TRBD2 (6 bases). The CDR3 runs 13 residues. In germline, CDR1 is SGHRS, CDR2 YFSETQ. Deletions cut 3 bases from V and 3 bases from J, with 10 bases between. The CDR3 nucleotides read TGCGCCAGCAGCTCTTCGGAGGGCTACGAGCAGTACTTC. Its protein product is CASSSSEGYEQYF.

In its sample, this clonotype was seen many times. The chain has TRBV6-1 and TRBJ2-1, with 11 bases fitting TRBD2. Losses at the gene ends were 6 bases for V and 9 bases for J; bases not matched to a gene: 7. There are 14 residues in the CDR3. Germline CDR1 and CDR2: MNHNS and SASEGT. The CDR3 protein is CASRQLAGASEQFF. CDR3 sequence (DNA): TGTGCCAGCAGGCAACTAGCGGGAGCCAGTGAGCAGTTCTTC.

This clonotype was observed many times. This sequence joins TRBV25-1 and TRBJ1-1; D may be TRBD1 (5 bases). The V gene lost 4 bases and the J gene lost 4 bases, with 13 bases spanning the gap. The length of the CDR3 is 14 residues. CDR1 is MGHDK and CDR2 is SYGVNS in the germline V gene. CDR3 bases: TGTGCCAGCAGTGGCCGGGAGGGACCCACTGAAGCTTTCTTT. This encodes CASSGREGPTEAFF.